The T cell receptor (beta chain) described here comes from a study of blood T cell repertoires in COVID-19. Study-level information: PBMCs, B-cell-depleted T cells, or T cells provided the cDNA or gDNA that made up the material.

Sequencing was performed with immunoSEQ multiplex PCR; in TCRdb, only in-frame clones are kept and a portion is missing. The table lists 200,000 to 250,000 clones, around 84% of them singletons. The CDR3 contains 13 residues. Trimming removed 5 bases at V and 4 bases at J, with 10 bases between. The germline gives CDR1 SEHNR, CDR2 FQNEAQ (reference sequence). This rearrangement joins TRBV7-9 to TRBJ2-3, with D maybe TRBD2 (7 bases). Sequencing was done on a sample of PBMCs or T cells enriched from blood (not recorded which). This clonotype originated in a man aged 40-55 years who had recovered from COVID-19. The CDR3 sequence: CASSGGGSDTQYF. As DNA, the CDR3 is TGTGCCAGCAGCGGGGGGGGCTCAGATACGCAGTATTTT. The entire variable domain, with the rest obtained from reference TRBV7-9 and TRBJ2-3, is as follows: DTGVSQNPRHKITKRGQNVTFRCDPISEHNRLYWYRQTLGQGPEFLTYFQNEAQLEKSRLLSDRFSAERPKGSFSTLEIQRTEQGDSAMYLCASSGGGSDTQYFGPGTRLTVL.